The clone carrying this T cell receptor beta chain was picked up a small number of times. The sample originates from a study of human T cells and chemical hapten exposure. Study details: 2% DPC applied to a 2 cm by 2 cm arm area sensitized donors. Chiefly female patients presented with alopecia areata, totalis or universalis.

The CDR3 sequence is 14 residues long. V shed 5 bases and J 3 bases; nucleotides not matched to a gene: 2. Per the germline V gene, CDR1 is SGHTA and CDR2 is FQGNSA. What the library attached to individual cDNA molecules were unique molecular identifiers. Per the study methods: Ranging from about 20,000 to 690,600, TCR counts per sample had a median value of approximately 95,000. TCRdb processed the RACE reads anew with MiXCR; each CDR3 protein has one entry. Clone size and V and J calls follow TCRdb, not the original study. Here the sample spans roughly 100,000 distinct CDR3 sequences, about 34% being singletons. Time point noted: patch test 3, about 24 weeks after DPC sensitization. Treatment of the sample: therapeutic diphenylcyclopropenone sensitization with weekly scalp DPC.

The material was whole blood, obtained in connection with sensitization to the hapten diphenylcyclopropenone (DPC). This sequence joins TRBV7-2 and TRBJ2-1, with 9 bases identical to TRBD2. The clonotype comes from a man aged 35-49 years with alopecia areata. Some clones in this sample may be carry-over from other donors' samples. The CDR3 region is CASSRGGGYNEQFF. The CDR3 nucleotides read TGTGCCAGCAGCCGCGGGGGGGGCTACAATGAGCAGTTCTTC.